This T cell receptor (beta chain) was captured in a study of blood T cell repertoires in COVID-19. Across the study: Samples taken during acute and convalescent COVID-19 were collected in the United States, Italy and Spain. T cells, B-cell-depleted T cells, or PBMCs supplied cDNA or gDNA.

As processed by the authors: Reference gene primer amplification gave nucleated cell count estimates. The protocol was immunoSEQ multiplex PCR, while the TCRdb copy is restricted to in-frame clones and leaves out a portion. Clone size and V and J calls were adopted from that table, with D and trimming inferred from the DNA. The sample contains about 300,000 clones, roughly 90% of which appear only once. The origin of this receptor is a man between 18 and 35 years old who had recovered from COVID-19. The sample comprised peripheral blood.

CDR3 protein: CASWTALEAFF. CDR3 nucleotides: TGTGCCAGCTGGACAGCCCTTGAAGCTTTCTTT. The V and J genes are TRBV27 and TRBJ1-1; the D gene is possibly TRBD1 (6 bases). Between the trimmed V and J ends, which lost 8 bases and 7 bases, there was a span of 11 bases. CDR3 length: 11 amino acids. The germline V gene encodes CDR1 MNHEY and CDR2 SMNVEV (reference sequence).